The text below deals with one T cell receptor beta chain. Its antigen is unidentified. This sample is drawn from a study of OX40 agonist ivuxolimab in advanced cancers. Overall study context: The study gave patients intravenous ivuxolimab at 0.01 to 10 mg/kg every 2 weeks.

Germline CDR1 reads SGHTA; CDR2 reads FQGNSA. V lost 1 base and J 3 bases, leaving 22 bases between the germline ends. The CDR3 runs to 19 residues. Assay used: immunoSEQ multiplex PCR; TCRdb lists only in-frame clones, some missing. The data show 45,000 to 65,000 clones, approximately 91% seen once. Findings and limits, study-wide: Among expanded peripheral T cells, antigen specificity went undetermined.

The V call is TRBV7-2, the J call TRBJ1-5; D gene unclear. This sample comprised CD4+ or CD8+ T cells sorted from blood, obtained in a trial of the OX40 agonist ivuxolimab. The sequence was obtained from an adult with an advanced solid tumor such as melanoma, head and neck, liver or kidney cancer. CDR3 DNA sequence: TGTGCCAGCAGCTTAGGACCTTTGAATTCGCGGGATGACAATCAGCCCCAGCATTTT. It specifies CASSLGPLNSRDDNQPQHF.